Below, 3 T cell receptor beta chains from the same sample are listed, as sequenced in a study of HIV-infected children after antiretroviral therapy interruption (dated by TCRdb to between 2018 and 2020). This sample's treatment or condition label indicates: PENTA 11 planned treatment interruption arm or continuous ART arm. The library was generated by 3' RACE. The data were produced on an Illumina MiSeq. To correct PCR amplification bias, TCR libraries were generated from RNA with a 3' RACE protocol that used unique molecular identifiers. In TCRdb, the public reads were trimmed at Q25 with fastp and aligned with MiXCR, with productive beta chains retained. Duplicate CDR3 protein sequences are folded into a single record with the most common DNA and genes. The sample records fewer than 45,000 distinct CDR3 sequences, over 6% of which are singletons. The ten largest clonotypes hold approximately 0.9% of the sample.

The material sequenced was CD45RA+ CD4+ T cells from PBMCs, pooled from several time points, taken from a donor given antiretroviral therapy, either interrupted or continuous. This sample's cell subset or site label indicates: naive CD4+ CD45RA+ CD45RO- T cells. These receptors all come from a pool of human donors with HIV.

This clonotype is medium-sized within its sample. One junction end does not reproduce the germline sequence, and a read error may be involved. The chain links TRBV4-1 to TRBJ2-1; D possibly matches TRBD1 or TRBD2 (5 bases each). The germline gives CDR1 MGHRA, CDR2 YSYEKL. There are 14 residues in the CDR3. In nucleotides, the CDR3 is TGTGCCAGCAGCCAGGACTGGGGGTATGCTGAGCAGTTCTTC. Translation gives CASSQDWGYAEQFF.

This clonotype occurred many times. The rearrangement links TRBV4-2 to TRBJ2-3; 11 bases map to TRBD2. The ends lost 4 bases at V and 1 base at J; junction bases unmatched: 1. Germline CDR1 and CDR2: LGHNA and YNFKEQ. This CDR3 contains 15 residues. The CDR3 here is CASSRGLAGTDTQYF. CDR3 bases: TGTGCCAGCAGCCGGGGACTAGCGGGCACAGATACGCAGTATTTT.

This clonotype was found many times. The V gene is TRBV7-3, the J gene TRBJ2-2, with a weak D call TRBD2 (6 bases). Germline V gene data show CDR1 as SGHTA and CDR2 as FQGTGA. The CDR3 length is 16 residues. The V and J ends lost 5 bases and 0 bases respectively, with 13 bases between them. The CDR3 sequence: CASSTGLPANTGELFF. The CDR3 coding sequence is TGTGCCAGCAGCACCGGACTACCTGCGAACACCGGGGAGCTGTTTTTT.